A selection of T cell receptor beta chains follows, all from one sample in a study of early T cells in non-severe SARS-CoV-2 infection. TCRdb re-analysed the 5' RACE reads in MiXCR, keeping a single row per CDR3 protein. This table holds about 34,000 distinct CDR3 sequences, roughly 5.7% found once. Sample: whole blood. These receptors originate from an adult who was a healthcare worker with PCR-confirmed SARS-CoV-2 infection or an uninfected control (not recorded which). Each CDR3 is given with its conserved first and last residue. The order of the fields is D gene, clone size, J gene, V gene, CDR3 protein, CDR3 DNA. The D gene is left open where the match is weak. Only part of the rows carry a size: once, few, many, or a class if the clone is expanded.

D: TRBD1; size: many; J: TRBJ2-2; V: TRBV5-1; CDR3: CASSHEGQTTGELFF; DNA: TGCGCCAGCAGCCACGAGGGACAGACGACCGGGGAGCTGTTTTTT
D: -; size: many; J: TRBJ2-1; V: TRBV20-1; CDR3: CSARDRGLTYNEQFF; DNA: TGCAGTGCTAGAGATAGGGGGTTGACCTACAATGAGCAGTTCTTC
D: -; size: -; J: TRBJ1-1; V: TRBV29-1; CDR3: CSVADAGSAAFF; DNA: TGCAGCGTGGCGGACGCAGGATCGGCAGCTTTCTTT
D: -; size: many; J: TRBJ2-1; V: TRBV20-1; CDR3: CSALSHEQFF; DNA: TGCAGTGCCCTCTCCCATGAGCAGTTCTTC
D: -; size: few; J: TRBJ1-1; V: TRBV9; CDR3: CASSASTNTEAFF; DNA: TGTGCCAGCAGCGCAAGTACGAACACTGAAGCTTTCTTT
D: TRBD1; size: medium-sized; J: TRBJ1-2; V: TRBV7-9; CDR3: CASSKGTEYGYTF; DNA: TGTGCCAGCAGCAAGGGGACAGAGTATGGCTACACCTTC
D: TRBD1; size: few; J: TRBJ2-7; V: TRBV3-1; CDR3: CASSREGTGGYEQYF; DNA: TGTGCCAGCAGCCGAGAAGGGACAGGGGGCTACGAGCAGTACTTC
D: -; size: -; J: TRBJ2-3; V: TRBV12-3/TRBV12-4; CDR3: CASSLRGDTQYF; DNA: TGTGCCAGCAGTTTACGGGGAGATACGCAGTATTTT
D: -; size: many; J: TRBJ1-1; V: TRBV9; CDR3: CASSPQTAINTEAFF; DNA: TGTGCCAGCAGCCCCCAGACGGCCATCAACACTGAAGCTTTCTTT
D: -; size: few; J: TRBJ1-2; V: TRBV12-3/TRBV12-4; CDR3: CASSLGTPYGYTF; DNA: TGTGCCAGCAGTTTAGGGACGCCCTATGGCTACACCTTC
D: -; size: -; J: TRBJ2-3; V: TRBV20-1; CDR3: CSARDGRQGTDTQYF; DNA: TGCAGTGCTAGAGATGGACGGCAGGGCACAGATACGCAGTATTTT
D: -; size: many; J: TRBJ2-3; V: TRBV29-1; CDR3: CSVARVHQHYDTDTQYF; DNA: TGCAGCGTTGCCCGGGTCCATCAACATTACGATACAGATACGCAGTATTTT
D: -; size: many; J: TRBJ1-1; V: TRBV20-1; CDR3: CSATRGATEAFF; DNA: TGCAGTGCTACCAGGGGAGCCACTGAAGCTTTCTTT
D: -; size: few; J: TRBJ2-5; V: TRBV7-2; CDR3: CASSPLGVVQETQYF; DNA: TGTGCCAGCAGCCCTTTAGGGGTGGTCCAAGAGACCCAGTACTTC
D: -; size: -; J: TRBJ1-4; V: TRBV6-5; CDR3: CASSYLRTNEKLFF; DNA: TGTGCCAGCAGTTACCTGAGAACTAATGAAAAACTGTTTTTT
D: -; size: many; J: TRBJ2-1; V: TRBV20-1; CDR3: CSAPSGRAPNEQFF; DNA: TGCAGTGCCCCCTCTGGAAGAGCCCCCAATGAGCAGTTCTTC
D: TRBD1; size: many; J: TRBJ1-5; V: TRBV30; CDR3: CAWSPGGGNQPQHF; DNA: TGTGCCTGGAGCCCAGGGGGGGGCAATCAGCCCCAGCATTTT
D: -; size: many; J: TRBJ2-1; V: TRBV28; CDR3: CASSVNNEQFF; DNA: TGTGCCAGCAGTGTCAATAATGAGCAGTTCTTC
D: -; size: many; J: TRBJ2-4; V: TRBV27; CDR3: CASSLSRLAKNIQYF; DNA: TGTGCCAGCAGTTTATCCAGACTAGCCAAAAACATTCAGTACTTC
D: TRBD1; size: many; J: TRBJ1-3; V: TRBV9; CDR3: CASSVAGQAAGNTIYF; DNA: TGTGCCAGCAGCGTCGCAGGACAGGCGGCTGGAAACACCATATATTTT
D: -; size: many; J: TRBJ2-3; V: TRBV29-1; CDR3: CSVAVSGFTDTQYF; DNA: TGCAGCGTTGCTGTCTCAGGGTTTACAGATACGCAGTATTTT
D: -; size: many; J: TRBJ2-2; V: TRBV10-1; CDR3: CASSDQFTGELFF; DNA: TGCGCCAGCAGTGATCAGTTCACCGGGGAGCTGTTTTTT
D: TRBD1; size: few; J: TRBJ1-5; V: TRBV6-1; CDR3: CASSQGQGAGQPQHF; DNA: TGTGCCAGCAGTCAGGGACAGGGGGCAGGTCAGCCCCAGCATTTT
D: -; size: once; J: TRBJ1-5; V: TRBV30; CDR3: CAWSVGEDQPQHF; DNA: TGTGCCTGGAGTGTAGGGGAGGATCAGCCCCAGCATTTT
D: -; size: many; J: TRBJ1-1; V: TRBV7-9; CDR3: CASSLEGTNTEAFF; DNA: TGTGCCAGCAGCTTAGAGGGCACGAACACTGAAGCTTTCTTT
D: -; size: many; J: TRBJ1-2; V: TRBV7-9; CDR3: CASSLKRDYGYTF; DNA: TGTGCCAGCAGCTTAAAAAGAGATTATGGCTACACCTTC
D: -; size: -; J: TRBJ2-5; V: TRBV3-1; CDR3: CASSQDRRRGETQYF; DNA: TGTGCCAGCAGCCAAGATCGGCGGCGGGGAGAGACCCAGTACTTC
D: TRBD1; size: many; J: TRBJ2-7; V: TRBV5-1; CDR3: CASNAGQAGEQYF; DNA: TGCGCCAGCAACGCCGGACAGGCCGGCGAGCAGTACTTC
D: TRBD2; size: -; J: TRBJ2-3; V: TRBV6-5; CDR3: CASRPLAGGPNTQYF; DNA: TGTGCCAGCAGGCCTCTGGCGGGGGGGCCCAATACGCAGTATTTT
D: TRBD2; size: -; J: TRBJ2-1; V: TRBV28; CDR3: CASIVGGSSYSEQFF; DNA: TGTGCCAGCATAGTTGGCGGGAGCTCCTACAGTGAGCAGTTCTTC
D: -; size: few; J: TRBJ2-1; V: TRBV10-3; CDR3: CAISDPGGPSENEQFF; DNA: TGTGCCATCAGTGACCCCGGGGGGCCCAGTGAAAATGAGCAGTTCTTC
D: TRBD1; size: medium-sized; J: TRBJ1-2; V: TRBV12-3/TRBV12-4; CDR3: CASSYGTGHDYGYTF; DNA: TGTGCCAGCAGTTACGGGACAGGTCATGACTATGGCTACACCTTC
D: TRBD1; size: many; J: TRBJ1-2; V: TRBV7-2; CDR3: CASSLYGTALNYGYTF; DNA: TGTGCCAGCAGCCTTTACGGGACAGCCCTTAACTATGGCTACACCTTC
D: TRBD1; size: many; J: TRBJ1-2; V: TRBV20-1; CDR3: CSARDRQGRGYTF; DNA: TGCAGTGCTAGGGACAGACAGGGAAGAGGCTACACCTTC